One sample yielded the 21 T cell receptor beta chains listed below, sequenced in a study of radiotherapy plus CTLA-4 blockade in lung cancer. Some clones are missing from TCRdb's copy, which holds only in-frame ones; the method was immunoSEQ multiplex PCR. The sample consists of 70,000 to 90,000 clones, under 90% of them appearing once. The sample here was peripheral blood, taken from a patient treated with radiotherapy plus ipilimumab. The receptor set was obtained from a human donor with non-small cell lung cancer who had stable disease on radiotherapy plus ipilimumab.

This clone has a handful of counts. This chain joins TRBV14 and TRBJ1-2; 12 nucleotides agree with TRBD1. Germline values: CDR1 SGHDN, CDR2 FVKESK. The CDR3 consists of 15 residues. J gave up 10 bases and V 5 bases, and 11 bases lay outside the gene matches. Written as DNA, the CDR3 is TGTGCCAGCAGCACGGGACAGGGGGCGCGAGGGGACTACACCTTC. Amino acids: CASSTGQGARGDYTF.

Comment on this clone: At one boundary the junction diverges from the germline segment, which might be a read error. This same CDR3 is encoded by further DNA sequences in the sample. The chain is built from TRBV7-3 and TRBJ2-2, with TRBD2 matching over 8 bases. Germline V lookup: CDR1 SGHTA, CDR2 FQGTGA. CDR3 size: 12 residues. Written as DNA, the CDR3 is TGTGCCAGCAGGCGGGAGGCCGGGGAGCTGTTCTTT. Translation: CASRREAGELFF.

The CDR3 DNA reads as TGTGCCAGTAGTCCTCCGGGGGCGGGCACAGATACGCAGTATTTT. Protein sequence: CASSPPGAGTDTQYF. The chain couples TRBV19 to TRBJ2-3; D possibly matches TRBD1 or TRBD2 (6 bases each). The CDR3 has 15 amino acids. V lost 5 bases, J lost 1 base, and 13 bases lay in between. CDR1 and CDR2 (germline): LNHDA, SQIVND (reference sequence). Using reference TRBV19 and TRBJ2-3 for the parts outside the CDR3, the full variable domain is DGGITQSPKYLFRKEGQNVTLSCEQNLNHDAMYWYRQDPGQGLRLIYYSQIVNDFQKGDIAEGYSVSREKKESFPLTVTSAQKNPTAFYLCASSPPGAGTDTQYFGPGTRLTVL.

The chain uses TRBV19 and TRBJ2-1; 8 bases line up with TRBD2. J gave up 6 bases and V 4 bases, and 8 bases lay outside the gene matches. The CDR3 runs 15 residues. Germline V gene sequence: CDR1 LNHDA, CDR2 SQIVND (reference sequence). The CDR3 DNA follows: TGTGCCAGTAGTAGCGGAGCGGGAGTTCCCAATGAGCAGTTCTTC. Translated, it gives CASSSGAGVPNEQFF.

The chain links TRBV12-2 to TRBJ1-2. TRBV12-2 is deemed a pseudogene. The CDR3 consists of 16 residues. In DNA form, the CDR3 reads TGTGCAAGTCGCTTAGAGCCCCCTGGGGGGATCTATGGCTACACCTTC. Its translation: CASRLEPPGGIYGYTF.

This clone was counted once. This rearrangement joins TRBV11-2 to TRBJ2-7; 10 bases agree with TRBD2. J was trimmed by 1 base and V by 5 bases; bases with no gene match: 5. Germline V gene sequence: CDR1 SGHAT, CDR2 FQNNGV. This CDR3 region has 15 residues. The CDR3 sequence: CASSPGLAASYEQYF. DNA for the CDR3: TGTGCCAGCAGCCCCGGACTAGCGGCGTCCTACGAGCAGTACTTC.

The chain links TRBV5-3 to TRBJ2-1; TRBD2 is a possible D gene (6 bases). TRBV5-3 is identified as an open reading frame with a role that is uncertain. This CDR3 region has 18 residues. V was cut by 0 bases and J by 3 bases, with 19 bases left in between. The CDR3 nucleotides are TGTGCCAGAAGCTTGGCCGGGACTCAAGAGAGGGTCTACAATGAGCAGTTCTTC. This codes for CARSLAGTQERVYNEQFF.

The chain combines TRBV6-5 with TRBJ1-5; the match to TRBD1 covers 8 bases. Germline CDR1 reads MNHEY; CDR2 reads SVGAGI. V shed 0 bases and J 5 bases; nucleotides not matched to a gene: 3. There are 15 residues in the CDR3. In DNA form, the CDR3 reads TGTGCCAGCAGTTACTCAAGACAGGGGCATCAGCCCCAGCATTTT. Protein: CASSYSRQGHQPQHF.

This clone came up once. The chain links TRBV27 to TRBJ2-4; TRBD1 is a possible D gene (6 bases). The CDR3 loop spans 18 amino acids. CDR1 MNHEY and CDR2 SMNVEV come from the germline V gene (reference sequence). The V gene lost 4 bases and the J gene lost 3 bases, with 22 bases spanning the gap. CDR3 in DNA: TGTGCCAGCAGTTATTTTTATGATACAGAGGGGGACAAAAACATTCAGTACTTC. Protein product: CASSYFYDTEGDKNIQYF.

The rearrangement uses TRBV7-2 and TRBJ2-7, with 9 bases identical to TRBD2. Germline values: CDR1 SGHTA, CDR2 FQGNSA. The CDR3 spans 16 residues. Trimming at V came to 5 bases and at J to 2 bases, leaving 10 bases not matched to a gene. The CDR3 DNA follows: TGTGCCAGCAGCGAGGCGGGGGGGCGAACCCCCTACGAGCAGTACTTC. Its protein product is CASSEAGGRTPYEQYF.

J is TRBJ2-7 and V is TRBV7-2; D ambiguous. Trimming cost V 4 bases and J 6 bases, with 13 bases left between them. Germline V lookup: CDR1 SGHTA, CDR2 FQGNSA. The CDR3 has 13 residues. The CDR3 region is CASSYVSVGEQYF. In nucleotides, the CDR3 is TGTGCCAGCAGCTACGTAAGCGTAGGCGAGCAGTACTTC.

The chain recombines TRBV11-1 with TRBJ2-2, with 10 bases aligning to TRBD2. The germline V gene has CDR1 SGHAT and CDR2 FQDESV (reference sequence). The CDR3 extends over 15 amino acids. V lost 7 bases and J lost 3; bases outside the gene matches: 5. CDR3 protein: CASNSGGAHTGELFF. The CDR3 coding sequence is TGTGCCAGCAACAGCGGGGGGGCTCACACCGGGGAGCTGTTTTTT.

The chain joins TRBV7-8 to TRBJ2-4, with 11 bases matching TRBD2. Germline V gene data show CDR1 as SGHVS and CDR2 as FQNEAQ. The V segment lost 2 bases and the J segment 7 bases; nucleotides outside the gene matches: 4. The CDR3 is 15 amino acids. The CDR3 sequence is CASSLTSGSLNIQYF. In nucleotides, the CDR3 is TGTGCCAGCAGCTTAACTAGCGGGAGTTTGAACATTCAGTACTTC. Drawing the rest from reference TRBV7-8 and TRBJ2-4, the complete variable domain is GAGVSQSPRYKVAKRGQDVALRCDPISGHVSLFWYQQALGQGPEFLTYFQNEAQLDKSGLPSDRFFAERPEGSVSTLKIQRTQQEDSAVYLCASSLTSGSLNIQYFGAGTRLSVL.

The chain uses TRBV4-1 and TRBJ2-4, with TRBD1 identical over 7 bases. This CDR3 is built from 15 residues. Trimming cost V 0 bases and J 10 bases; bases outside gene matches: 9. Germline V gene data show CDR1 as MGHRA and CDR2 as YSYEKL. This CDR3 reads CASSQERQPRGIQYF. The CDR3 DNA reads TGCGCCAGCAGCCAAGAAAGGCAGCCCAGGGGGATTCAGTACTTC.

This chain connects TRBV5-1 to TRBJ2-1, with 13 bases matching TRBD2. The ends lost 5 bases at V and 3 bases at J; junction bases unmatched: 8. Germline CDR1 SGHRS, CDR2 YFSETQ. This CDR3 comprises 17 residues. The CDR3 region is CASSPRTSGRFYNEQFF. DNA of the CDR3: TGCGCCAGCAGTCCCCGGACTAGCGGGAGATTCTACAATGAGCAGTTCTTC.

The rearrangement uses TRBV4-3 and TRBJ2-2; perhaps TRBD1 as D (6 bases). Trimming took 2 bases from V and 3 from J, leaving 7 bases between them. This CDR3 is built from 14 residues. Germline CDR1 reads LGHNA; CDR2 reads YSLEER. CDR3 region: CASSQRGYTGELFF. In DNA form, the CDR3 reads TGCGCCAGCAGCCAAAGGGGGTACACCGGGGAGCTGTTTTTT.

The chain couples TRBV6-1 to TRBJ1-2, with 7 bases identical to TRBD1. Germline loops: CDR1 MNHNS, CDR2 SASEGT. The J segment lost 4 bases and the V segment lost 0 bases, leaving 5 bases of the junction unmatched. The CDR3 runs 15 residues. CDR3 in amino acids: CASSEAGDSGYGYTF. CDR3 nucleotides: TGTGCCAGCAGTGAAGCCGGGGACAGCGGCTATGGCTACACCTTC.

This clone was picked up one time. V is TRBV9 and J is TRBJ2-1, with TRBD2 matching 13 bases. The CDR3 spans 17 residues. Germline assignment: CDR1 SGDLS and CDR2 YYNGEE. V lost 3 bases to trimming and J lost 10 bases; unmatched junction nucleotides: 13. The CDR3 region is CASSEEGTSGASGEQFF. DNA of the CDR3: TGTGCCAGCAGCGAGGAGGGGACTAGCGGGGCGTCAGGGGAGCAGTTCTTC.

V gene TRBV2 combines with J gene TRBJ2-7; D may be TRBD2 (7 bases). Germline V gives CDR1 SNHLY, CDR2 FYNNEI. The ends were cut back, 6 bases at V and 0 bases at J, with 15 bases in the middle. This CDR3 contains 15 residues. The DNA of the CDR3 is TGTGCCAGCAGGGTTTCGGCGGGGGCCTCCTACGAGCAGTACTTC. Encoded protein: CASRVSAGASYEQYF.

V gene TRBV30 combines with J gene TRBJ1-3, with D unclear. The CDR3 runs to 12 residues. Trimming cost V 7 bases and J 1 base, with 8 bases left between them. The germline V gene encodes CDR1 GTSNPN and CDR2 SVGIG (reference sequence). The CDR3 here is CAFPGSGNTIYF. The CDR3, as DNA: TGTGCCTTTCCGGGATCTGGAAACACCATATATTTT.

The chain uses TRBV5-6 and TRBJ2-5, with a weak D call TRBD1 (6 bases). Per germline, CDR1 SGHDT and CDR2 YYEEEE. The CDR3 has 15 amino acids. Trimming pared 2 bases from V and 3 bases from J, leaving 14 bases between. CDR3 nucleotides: TGTGCCAGCAGCTTCCCTCCGACAGGAAAAGAGACCCAGTACTTC. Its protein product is CASSFPPTGKETQYF.